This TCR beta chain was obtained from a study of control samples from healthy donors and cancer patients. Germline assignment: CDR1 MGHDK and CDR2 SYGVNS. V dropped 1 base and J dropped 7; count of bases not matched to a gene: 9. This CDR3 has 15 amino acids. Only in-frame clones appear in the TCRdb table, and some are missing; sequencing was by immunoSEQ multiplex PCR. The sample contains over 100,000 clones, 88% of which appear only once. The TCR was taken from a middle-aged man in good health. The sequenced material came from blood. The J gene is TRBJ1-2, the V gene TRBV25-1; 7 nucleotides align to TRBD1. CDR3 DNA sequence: TGTGCCAGCAGTGAATCACCACAGGGGTCGATTGGCTACACCTTC. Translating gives CASSESPQGSIGYTF.